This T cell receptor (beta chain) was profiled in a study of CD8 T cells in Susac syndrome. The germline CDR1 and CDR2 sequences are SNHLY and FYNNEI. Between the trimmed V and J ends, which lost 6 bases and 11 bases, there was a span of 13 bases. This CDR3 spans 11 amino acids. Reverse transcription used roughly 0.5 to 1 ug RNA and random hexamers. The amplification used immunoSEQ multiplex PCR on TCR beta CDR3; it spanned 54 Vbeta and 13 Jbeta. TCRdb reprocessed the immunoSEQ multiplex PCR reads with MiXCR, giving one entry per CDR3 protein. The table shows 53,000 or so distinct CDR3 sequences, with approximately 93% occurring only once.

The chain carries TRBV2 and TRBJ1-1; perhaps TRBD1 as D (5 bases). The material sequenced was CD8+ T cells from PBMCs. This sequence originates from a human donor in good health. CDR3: CASRAGSLAFF. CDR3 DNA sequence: TGTGCCAGCAGGGCAGGGTCATTGGCTTTCTTT.